Listed below are T cell receptor beta chains from one sample, sequenced in a study of T cells in Graves' hyperthyroidism and ophthalmopathy. Each CDR3 protein is one row after TCRdb ran MiXCR on the multiplex PCR reads. This sample carries fewer than 350,000 distinct CDR3 sequences, around 18% of them seen once, and the ten largest clones take roughly 16%. Source material: blood. The source is a woman aged 40-49 years with Graves' ophthalmopathy. CDR3s include the opening cysteine and the closing phenylalanine or tryptophan. A D gene is named only where the DNA matches it firmly. Clone size, where shown, is once, few, many, or a class for clones that have expanded.

CDR3aa: CASSLAKSYEQYF
CDR3nt: TGTGCCAGCAGCCTAGCCAAATCCTACGAGCAGTACTTC
j_gene: TRBJ2-7
abundance: many
v_gene: TRBV7-2
d_gene: -

CDR3aa: CAWSLQTGAWGDNQPQHF
CDR3nt: TGTGCCTGGAGTTTACAAACAGGGGCGTGGGGGGACAATCAGCCCCAGCATTTT
j_gene: TRBJ1-5
abundance: many
v_gene: TRBV30
d_gene: TRBD1

CDR3aa: CASSVVWGYQETQYF
CDR3nt: TGTGCCAGCAGCGTAGTTTGGGGGTACCAAGAGACCCAGTACTTC
j_gene: TRBJ2-5
abundance: -
v_gene: TRBV9
d_gene: -

CDR3aa: CASSSPQGTGELFF
CDR3nt: TGTGCCAGCAGCTCACCGCAGGGGACCGGGGAGCTGTTTTTT
j_gene: TRBJ2-2
abundance: many
v_gene: TRBV11-2
d_gene: -

CDR3aa: CASRTGGASTEAFF
CDR3nt: TGCGCCAGCAGGACGGGGGGCGCGAGCACTGAAGCTTTCTTT
j_gene: TRBJ1-1
abundance: many
v_gene: TRBV10-2
d_gene: -

CDR3aa: CASSFSGNQETQYF
CDR3nt: TGTGCCAGCAGCTTCAGCGGTAACCAAGAGACCCAGTACTTC
j_gene: TRBJ2-5
abundance: many
v_gene: TRBV7-2
d_gene: -

CDR3aa: CASSMSGAGELFF
CDR3nt: TGTGCCAGTAGTATGTCGGGGGCCGGGGAGCTGTTTTTT
j_gene: TRBJ2-2
abundance: many
v_gene: TRBV19
d_gene: -

CDR3aa: CASSAGTGGLGAFF
CDR3nt: TGTGCCAGTAGTGCCGGGACAGGGGGTCTGGGAGCTTTCTTT
j_gene: TRBJ1-1
abundance: few
v_gene: TRBV19
d_gene: TRBD1

CDR3aa: CSVAEGGQPQHF
CDR3nt: TGCAGCGTTGCGGAGGGGGGTCAGCCCCAGCATTTT
j_gene: TRBJ1-5
abundance: many
v_gene: TRBV29-1
d_gene: -

CDR3aa: CASSLNPGTGNTIYF
CDR3nt: TGTGCCAGCAGCCTTAATCCAGGGACTGGAAACACCATATATTTT
j_gene: TRBJ1-3
abundance: many
v_gene: TRBV11-3
d_gene: -

CDR3aa: CAGCARSPGQGGGYTF
CDR3nt: TGTGCCGGATGTGCTCGCTCACCGGGACAGGGCGGCGGCTACACCTTC
j_gene: TRBJ1-2
abundance: many
v_gene: TRBV28
d_gene: TRBD1

CDR3aa: CAAVYGKNIQYF
CDR3nt: TGTGCAGCGGTGTACGGCAAAAACATTCAGTACTTC
j_gene: TRBJ2-4
abundance: -
v_gene: TRBV6-1
d_gene: -

CDR3aa: CASSPRDTYTGELFF
CDR3nt: TGTGCCAGCAGCCCCAGGGACACTTACACCGGGGAGCTGTTTTTT
j_gene: TRBJ2-2
abundance: many
v_gene: TRBV7-8
d_gene: -

CDR3aa: CASEEQGTSGRATHEQYF
CDR3nt: TGTGCCAGCGAAGAACAGGGGACTAGCGGGAGAGCGACTCACGAGCAGTACTTC
j_gene: TRBJ2-7
abundance: many
v_gene: TRBV25-1
d_gene: TRBD2

CDR3aa: CASRPPRDRTSNTIYF
CDR3nt: TGTGCCAGCAGACCCCCCCGGGACAGGACCTCTAACACCATATATTTT
j_gene: TRBJ1-3
abundance: many
v_gene: TRBV28
d_gene: TRBD1

CDR3aa: CASSTWTVNTGELFF
CDR3nt: TGCGCCAGCAGCACTTGGACAGTGAACACCGGGGAGCTGTTTTTT
j_gene: TRBJ2-2
abundance: many
v_gene: TRBV5-1
d_gene: -

CDR3aa: CASSFGGLGNTIYF
CDR3nt: TGTGCCAGCAGCTTTGGGGGGCTTGGAAACACCATATATTTT
j_gene: TRBJ1-3
abundance: many
v_gene: TRBV28
d_gene: -

CDR3aa: CASSMAGTVNQPQHF
CDR3nt: TGTGCCAGTAGTATGGCCGGGACAGTGAATCAGCCCCAGCATTTT
j_gene: TRBJ1-5
abundance: many
v_gene: TRBV19
d_gene: TRBD1

CDR3aa: CASSLRHLNYGYTF
CDR3nt: TGTGCCAGCAGTTTGAGGCATCTTAACTATGGCTACACCTTC
j_gene: TRBJ1-2
abundance: -
v_gene: TRBV12-3/TRBV12-4
d_gene: -

CDR3aa: CASSQDSGSIGGNEQFF
CDR3nt: TGCGCCAGCAGCCAAGACTCCGGGAGCATCGGTGGGAATGAGCAGTTCTTC
j_gene: TRBJ2-1
abundance: many
v_gene: TRBV4-1
d_gene: -

CDR3aa: CASRPDRGSGTEAFF
CDR3nt: TGTGCCAGCAGGCCAGACAGGGGCTCTGGGACTGAAGCTTTCTTT
j_gene: TRBJ1-1
abundance: many
v_gene: TRBV2
d_gene: TRBD1

CDR3aa: CASSVMPGPILYGYTF
CDR3nt: TGTGCCAGTAGTGTCATGCCGGGACCTATTCTGTATGGCTACACCTTC
j_gene: TRBJ1-2
abundance: many
v_gene: TRBV19
d_gene: -